A selection of T cell receptor beta chains follows, all from one sample in a study of T cell responses to AZD1222 COVID-19 vaccine. The protocol was immunoSEQ multiplex PCR, while the TCRdb copy is restricted to in-frame clones and leaves out a portion. Of roughly 140,000 clones in the sample, under 95% were seen once. Sample: peripheral blood, taken on day 0 of MenACWY control vaccination. All receptors come from an adult in good health. CDR3s include the opening cysteine and the closing phenylalanine or tryptophan. The D gene is left open where the match is weak. Expanded clones are given a class, and other clones once, few, many or no size at all.

V gene: TRBV3-1/TRBV3-2; clone size: -; J gene: TRBJ1-4; D gene: -; CDR3 protein: CASSQPRTATNEKLFF; CDR3 DNA: TGTGCCAGCAGCCAACCTCGGACAGCAACTAATGAAAAACTGTTTTTT
V gene: TRBV7-8; clone size: -; J gene: TRBJ2-5; D gene: TRBD2; CDR3 protein: CASSFQTSGSQETQYF; CDR3 DNA: TGTGCCAGCAGCTTTCAGACTAGCGGTTCCCAAGAGACCCAGTACTTC
V gene: TRBV28; clone size: -; J gene: TRBJ2-7; D gene: -; CDR3 protein: CASSPSRGEQYF; CDR3 DNA: TGTGCCAGCAGTCCCTCCCGGGGCGAGCAGTACTTC
V gene: TRBV5-1; clone size: -; J gene: TRBJ2-1; D gene: TRBD1; CDR3 protein: CASVGQGFLDEQFF; CDR3 DNA: TGCGCCAGCGTAGGACAGGGTTTTCTTGATGAGCAGTTCTTC
V gene: TRBV28; clone size: -; J gene: TRBJ1-1; D gene: -; CDR3 protein: CASSQRDTEAFF; CDR3 DNA: TGTGCCAGCAGCCAGAGGGACACTGAAGCTTTCTTT
V gene: TRBV3-1/TRBV3-2; clone size: -; J gene: TRBJ1-2; D gene: TRBD1; CDR3 protein: CASSPRTGRGYGYTF; CDR3 DNA: TGTGCCAGCAGCCCCCGGACAGGGAGAGGCTATGGCTACACCTTC
V gene: TRBV7-9; clone size: -; J gene: TRBJ2-3; D gene: TRBD2; CDR3 protein: CASTSTSGRTDTQYF; CDR3 DNA: TGTGCCAGCACCTCGACTAGCGGGAGAACAGATACGCAGTATTTT
V gene: TRBV18; clone size: -; J gene: TRBJ1-5; D gene: -; CDR3 protein: CASSPNHGQPQHF; CDR3 DNA: TGTGCCAGCTCACCCAACCATGGTCAGCCCCAGCATTTT
V gene: TRBV11-3; clone size: -; J gene: TRBJ2-3; D gene: TRBD1; CDR3 protein: CASSLGQKSTDTQYF; CDR3 DNA: TGTGCCAGCAGCCTGGGACAGAAAAGCACAGATACGCAGTATTTT
V gene: TRBV2; clone size: -; J gene: TRBJ2-7; D gene: TRBD2; CDR3 protein: CASSERREYEQYF; CDR3 DNA: TGTGCCAGCAGTGAAAGGCGGGAGTACGAGCAGTACTTC
V gene: TRBV20-1; clone size: -; J gene: TRBJ1-4; D gene: -; CDR3 protein: CSAQNNEKLFF; CDR3 DNA: TGCAGTGCCCAGAATAATGAAAAACTGTTTTTT
V gene: TRBV6-5; clone size: -; J gene: TRBJ2-7; D gene: TRBD1; CDR3 protein: CASTLTGTGSYEQYF; CDR3 DNA: TGTGCCAGCACCCTTACCGGGACAGGGTCCTACGAGCAGTACTTC
V gene: TRBV3-1/TRBV3-2; clone size: -; J gene: TRBJ1-2; D gene: TRBD1; CDR3 protein: CASSQAGGLAGGYTF; CDR3 DNA: TGTGCCAGCAGCCAAGCAGGGGGGCTGGCGGGCGGCTACACCTTC
V gene: TRBV19; clone size: -; J gene: TRBJ2-2; D gene: -; CDR3 protein: CASRLTQTYTGELFF; CDR3 DNA: TGTGCCAGTAGACTCACGCAGACCTACACCGGGGAGCTGTTTTTT
V gene: TRBV25-1; clone size: -; J gene: TRBJ2-2; D gene: -; CDR3 protein: CASTGENHLTGELFF; CDR3 DNA: TGTGCCAGCACGGGGGAGAACCACCTCACCGGGGAGCTGTTTTTT
V gene: TRBV4-2; clone size: -; J gene: TRBJ2-5; D gene: -; CDR3 protein: CASSQGRGGGVQETQYF; CDR3 DNA: TGTGCCAGCAGCCAAGGGCGAGGGGGGGGAGTCCAAGAGACCCAGTACTTC
V gene: TRBV6-5; clone size: -; J gene: TRBJ1-1; D gene: -; CDR3 protein: CASSYADRNTEAFF; CDR3 DNA: TGTGCCAGCAGTTACGCCGACAGGAACACTGAAGCTTTCTTT
V gene: TRBV7-9; clone size: -; J gene: TRBJ2-7; D gene: -; CDR3 protein: CASSSTVGAASYEQYF; CDR3 DNA: TGTGCCAGCAGCTCCACCGTGGGGGCGGCCTCCTACGAGCAGTACTTC
V gene: TRBV7-3; clone size: -; J gene: TRBJ2-2; D gene: -; CDR3 protein: CASSSIDGAGELFF; CDR3 DNA: TGTGCCAGCAGCTCAATAGATGGGGCCGGGGAGCTGTTTTTT
V gene: TRBV29-1; clone size: -; J gene: TRBJ2-1; D gene: TRBD2; CDR3 protein: CSVAGGPYEQFF; CDR3 DNA: TGCAGCGTAGCGGGAGGGCCCTATGAGCAGTTCTTC
V gene: TRBV6-5; clone size: -; J gene: TRBJ1-4; D gene: -; CDR3 protein: CASSLPAEKNEKLFF; CDR3 DNA: TGTGCCAGCAGCCTCCCCGCAGAAAAGAATGAAAAACTGTTTTTT
V gene: TRBV4-1; clone size: -; J gene: TRBJ2-7; D gene: TRBD1; CDR3 protein: CASSLQGANSYEQYF; CDR3 DNA: TGCGCCAGCAGCCTACAGGGGGCGAATAGCTACGAGCAGTACTTC
V gene: TRBV27; clone size: once; J gene: TRBJ2-1; D gene: TRBD2; CDR3 protein: CASRSSGGDNEQFF; CDR3 DNA: TGTGCCAGCAGATCGTCGGGGGGGGACAATGAGCAGTTCTTC
V gene: TRBV7-8; clone size: -; J gene: TRBJ1-2; D gene: -; CDR3 protein: CASSLPRVGAKSGYTF; CDR3 DNA: TGTGCCAGCAGCTTACCGAGGGTGGGGGCGAAATCGGGCTACACCTTC
V gene: TRBV4-1; clone size: once; J gene: TRBJ2-7; D gene: TRBD1; CDR3 protein: CASSQDQGAREQYF; CDR3 DNA: TGCGCCAGCAGCCAAGACCAGGGGGCGAGGGAGCAGTACTTC
V gene: TRBV6-5; clone size: once; J gene: TRBJ1-1; D gene: -; CDR3 protein: CASSYSRGTTEAFF; CDR3 DNA: TGTGCCAGCAGTTACTCCCGGGGGACCACTGAAGCTTTCTTT
V gene: TRBV19; clone size: -; J gene: TRBJ2-7; D gene: TRBD2; CDR3 protein: CASKLSGTSGSYEQYF; CDR3 DNA: TGTGCCAGTAAACTATCCGGGACTAGCGGGTCCTACGAGCAGTACTTC
V gene: TRBV19; clone size: -; J gene: TRBJ1-6; D gene: TRBD1; CDR3 protein: CASSTDRGHNSPLHF; CDR3 DNA: TGTGCCAGTAGTACCGACAGGGGGCATAATTCACCCCTCCACTTT
V gene: TRBV29-1; clone size: -; J gene: TRBJ2-3; D gene: -; CDR3 protein: CSSEGSCTDTQYF; CDR3 DNA: TGCAGCTCCGAGGGCAGTTGCACAGATACGCAGTATTTT
V gene: TRBV29-1; clone size: few; J gene: TRBJ1-4; D gene: -; CDR3 protein: CSAGTGEANEKLFF; CDR3 DNA: TGCAGCGCCGGTACGGGGGAAGCCAATGAAAAACTGTTTTTT
V gene: TRBV9; clone size: -; J gene: TRBJ1-2; D gene: -; CDR3 protein: CASSVTGSAYGYTF; CDR3 DNA: TGTGCCAGCAGCGTTACAGGCAGTGCATATGGCTACACCTTC
V gene: TRBV30; clone size: -; J gene: TRBJ1-2; D gene: TRBD1; CDR3 protein: CAWSVQGGRYTF; CDR3 DNA: TGTGCCTGGAGTGTACAAGGGGGCCGCTACACCTTC
V gene: TRBV11-2; clone size: -; J gene: TRBJ1-5; D gene: -; CDR3 protein: CASSQMGVTEPQHF; CDR3 DNA: TGTGCCAGCAGCCAAATGGGGGTTACGGAGCCCCAGCATTTT